These 3 T cell receptor beta chains originate from one sample sequenced in a study of PD-1 blockade in classical Hodgkin lymphoma. Data came from immunoSEQ multiplex PCR; TCRdb stores just in-frame clones and leaves some out. The repertoire includes some 20,000 clones, about 85% of them detected once, and roughly 5% sits in the top ten. Time point denoted: cycle 4 day 1 (C4D1), after about 6 weeks of nivolumab. All trial patients relapsed after autologous stem cell transplantation. CD8+ T cell isolation from thawed PBMCs was performed by magnetic negative selection. Sequenced material: CD8+ T cells from blood, taken before the fourth cycle of nivolumab. These TCRs come from a human donor with classical Hodgkin lymphoma.

In the case of this clone: Sequence at one end of the junction differs from germline and may be a read error. V and J are TRBV6-1 and TRBJ2-7, with D unclear. The CDR3 is 12 amino acids. Germline-derived CDR1 and CDR2 are MNHNS and SASEGT. The CDR3 coding sequence is TGTGCCAGCATCGGGCTAGAAGCCCCCCACCTATTC. It specifies CASIGLEAPHLF.

Here the CDR3 reads CASSEGTGVYEQYF. The CDR3 DNA reads TGTGCCAGCAGTGAGGGGACAGGAGTCTACGAGCAGTACTTC. This chain connects TRBV25-1 to TRBJ2-7; 8 bases map to TRBD1. This CDR3 has 14 residues. The V gene's germline CDR1 is MGHDK and CDR2 SYGVNS. Trimming at V came to 3 bases and at J to 3 bases, leaving 4 bases not matched to a gene.

In DNA form, the CDR3 reads TGTGCCAGCAGCTTGGAGGTCAACACTGAAGCTTTCTTT. Residues: CASSLEVNTEAFF. This chain links TRBV5-5 with TRBJ1-1; D call uncertain. The CDR3 has 13 residues. Germline CDR1 and CDR2: SGHKS and YYEKEE (reference sequence). Trimming took 0 bases from V and 2 from J, leaving 5 bases between them.